This T cell receptor beta chain derives from a study of control samples from healthy donors and cancer patients. The V end lost 7 bases, the J end lost 7 bases, and 19 bases lay between the germline ends. The CDR3 has 13 amino acids. Germline values: CDR1 SQVTM, CDR2 ANQGSEA. The assay was immunoSEQ multiplex PCR, and TCRdb's table has in-frame clones only and misses some. The sample lists tens of thousands of clones, roughly nine tenths occurring once. This receptor was taken from a man between 60 and 75 years old with colorectal cancer. The V and J genes are TRBV29-1 and TRBJ1-2; TRBD1 might be the D (6 bases). Material for sequencing was PBMCs. The CDR3, as DNA: TGCAGCGCCTTCGTGACGGGGGCGGGTGGCTACACCTTC. Its protein is CSAFVTGAGGYTF. Full variable domain (missing parts from reference TRBV29-1 and TRBJ1-2): SAVISQKPSRDICQRGTSLTIQCQVDSQVTMMFWYRQQPGQSLTLIATANQGSEATYESGFVIDKFPISRPNLTFSTLTVSNMSPEDSSIYLCSAFVTGAGGYTFGSGTRLTVV.